Below are 3 T cell receptor beta chains sequenced from a single sample in a study of OX40 agonist ivuxolimab in advanced cancers. TCRdb's table, derived via immunoSEQ multiplex PCR, lists solely in-frame clones and lacks some. Counted here are around 58,000 clones, more than 75% occurring once; the ten biggest clones make up roughly 5%. This specimen consisted of CD4+ or CD8+ T cells sorted from blood, obtained in a trial of the OX40 agonist ivuxolimab. Receptors were obtained from an adult with an advanced solid tumor such as melanoma, head and neck, liver or kidney cancer.

This chain joins TRBV5-1 and TRBJ1-3; D unresolved. CDR3 length: 14 residues. Per the germline V gene, CDR1 is SGHRS and CDR2 is YFSETQ. Trimming left V 0 bases short and J 0 bases short, with 4 bases between. CDR3 bases: TGCGCCAGCAGCTTGGACAGCTCTGGAAACACCATATATTTT. Protein sequence: CASSLDSSGNTIYF.

The chain joins TRBV9 to TRBJ2-3; D is unclear. From germline, CDR1 is SGDLS and CDR2 YYNGEE. V gave up 5 bases and J gave up 0 bases, with 7 bases separating them. The CDR3 consists of 13 residues. This chain's CDR3 is CASSPDSTDTQYF. CDR3 nucleotides: TGTGCCAGCAGTCCAGACAGCACAGATACGCAGTATTTT.

V usage is TRBV5-4 and J usage is TRBJ2-7, with D possibly being TRBD2 (5 bases). Germline values: CDR1 SGHNT, CDR2 YYREEE (reference sequence). This CDR3 spans 14 amino acids. With 0 bases removed from V and 2 bases from J, the gap between germline ends came to 9 bases. As DNA, the CDR3 is TGTGCCAGCAGCTTGGGACTATCAGCCTACGAGCAGTACTTC. Its protein product is CASSLGLSAYEQYF.